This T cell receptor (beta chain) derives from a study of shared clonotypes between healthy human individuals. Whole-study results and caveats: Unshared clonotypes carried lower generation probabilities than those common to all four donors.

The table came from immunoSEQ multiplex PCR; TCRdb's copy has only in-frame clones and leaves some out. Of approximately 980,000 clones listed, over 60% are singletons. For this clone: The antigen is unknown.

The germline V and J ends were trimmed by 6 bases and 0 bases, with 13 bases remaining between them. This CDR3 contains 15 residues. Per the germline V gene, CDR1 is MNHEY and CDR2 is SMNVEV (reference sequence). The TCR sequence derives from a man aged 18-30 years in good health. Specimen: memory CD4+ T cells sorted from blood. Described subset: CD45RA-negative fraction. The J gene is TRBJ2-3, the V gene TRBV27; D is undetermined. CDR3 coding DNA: TGTGCCAGCAGCCATGCCATTCCTAGCACAGATACGCAGTATTTT. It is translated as CASSHAIPSTDTQYF.